This T cell receptor (beta chain) was identified in a study of control samples from healthy donors and cancer patients. Here immunoSEQ multiplex PCR was the method, and the copy in TCRdb shows in-frame clones only, minus some. Among 52,000 or so clones listed, roughly 92% were seen once. The sample was blood. This TCR was sampled from a man aged 25 to 40 in good health.

The CDR3 sequence: CASIQTGAGELFF. Here the CDR3 DNA reads TGTGCCAGCATCCAAACAGGGGCCGGGGAGCTGTTTTTT. The chain carries TRBV25-1 and TRBJ2-2, with TRBD1 matching over 7 bases. With 7 bases clipped from V and 6 bases from J, the junction kept 5 bases outside the gene matches. This CDR3 has 13 residues. Germline V gene sequence: CDR1 MGHDK, CDR2 SYGVNS. The full variable domain, in which reference TRBV25-1 and TRBJ2-2 provide the parts outside the CDR3, is EADIYQTPRYLVIGTGKKITLECSQTMGHDKMYWYQQDPGMELHLIHYSYGVNSTEKGDLSSESTVSRIRTEHFPLTLESARPSHTSQYLCASIQTGAGELFFGEGSRLTVL.